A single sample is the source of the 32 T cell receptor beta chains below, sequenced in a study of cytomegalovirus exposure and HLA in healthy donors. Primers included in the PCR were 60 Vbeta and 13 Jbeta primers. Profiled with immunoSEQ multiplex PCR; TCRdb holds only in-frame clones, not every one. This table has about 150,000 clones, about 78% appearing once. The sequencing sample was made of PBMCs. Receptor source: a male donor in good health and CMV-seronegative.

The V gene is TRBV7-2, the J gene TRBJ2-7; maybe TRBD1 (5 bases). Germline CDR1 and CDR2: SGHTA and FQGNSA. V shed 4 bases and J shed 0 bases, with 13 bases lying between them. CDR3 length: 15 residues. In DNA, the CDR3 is TGTGCCAGCAGCTCGACCCACAGGAGCTCCTACGAGCAGTACTTC. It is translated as CASSSTHRSSYEQYF. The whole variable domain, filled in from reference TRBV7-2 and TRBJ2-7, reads GAGVSQSPSNKVTEKGKDVELRCDPISGHTALYWYRQSLGQGLEFLIYFQGNSAPDKSGLPSDRFSAERTGGSVSTLTIQRTQQEDSAVYLCASSSTHRSSYEQYFGPGTRLTVT.

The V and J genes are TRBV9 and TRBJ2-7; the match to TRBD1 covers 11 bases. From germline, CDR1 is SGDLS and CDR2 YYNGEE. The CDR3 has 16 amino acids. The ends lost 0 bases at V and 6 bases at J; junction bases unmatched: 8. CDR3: CASSVDRTGGRSEQYF. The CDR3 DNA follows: TGTGCCAGCAGCGTAGATAGGACAGGGGGCCGGAGCGAGCAGTACTTC.

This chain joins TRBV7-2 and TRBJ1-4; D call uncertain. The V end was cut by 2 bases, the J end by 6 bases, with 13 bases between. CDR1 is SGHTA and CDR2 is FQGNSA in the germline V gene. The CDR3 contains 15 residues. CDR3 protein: CASSLSGRLDEKLFF. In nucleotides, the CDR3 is TGTGCCAGCAGCTTATCCGGCAGGCTGGATGAAAAACTGTTTTTT.

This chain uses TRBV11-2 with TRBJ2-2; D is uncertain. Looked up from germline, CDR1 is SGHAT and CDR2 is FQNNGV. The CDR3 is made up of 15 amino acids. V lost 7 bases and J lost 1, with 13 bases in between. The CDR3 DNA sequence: TGTGCCAGCACCCCCACCGTGAGGAACACCGGGGAGCTGTTTTTT. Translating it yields CASTPTVRNTGELFF.

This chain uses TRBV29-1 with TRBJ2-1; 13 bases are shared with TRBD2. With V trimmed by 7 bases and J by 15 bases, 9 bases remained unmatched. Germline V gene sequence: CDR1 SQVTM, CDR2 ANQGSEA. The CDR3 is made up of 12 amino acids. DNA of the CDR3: TGCAGCGCTCGACTAGCGGGGGGCCTTCTGTTCTTC. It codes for CSARLAGGLLFF.

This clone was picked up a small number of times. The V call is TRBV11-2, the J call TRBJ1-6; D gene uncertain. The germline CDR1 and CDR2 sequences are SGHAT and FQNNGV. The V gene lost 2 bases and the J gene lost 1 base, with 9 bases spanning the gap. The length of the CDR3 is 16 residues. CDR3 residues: CASSLTEGSYNSPLHF. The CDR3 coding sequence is TGTGCCAGCAGCTTAACTGAGGGTTCCTATAATTCACCCCTCCACTTT.

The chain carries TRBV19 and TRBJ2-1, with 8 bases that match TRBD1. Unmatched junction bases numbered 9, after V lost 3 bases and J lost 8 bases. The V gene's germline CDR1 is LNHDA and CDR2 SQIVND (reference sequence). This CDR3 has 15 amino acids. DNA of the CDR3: TGTGCCAGTAGTATTCGGGGCACGACAGGGGATGAGCAGTTCTTC. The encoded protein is CASSIRGTTGDEQFF.

CDR3 DNA sequence: TGTGCCAGTACCCCTATCCGGGATAGCACCGGGGAGCTGTTTTTT. Translation: CASTPIRDSTGELFF. V gene TRBV19 combines with J gene TRBJ2-2; a possible D gene is TRBD2 (5 bases). V was clipped by 7 bases and J by 4 bases, with 16 bases between them. The length of the CDR3 is 15 residues. The germline V gene encodes CDR1 LNHDA and CDR2 SQIVND (reference sequence). The full variable domain, its missing parts supplied by reference TRBV19 and TRBJ2-2, is DGGITQSPKYLFRKEGQNVTLSCEQNLNHDAMYWYRQDPGQGLRLIYYSQIVNDFQKGDIAEGYSVSREKKESFPLTVTSAQKNPTAFYLCASTPIRDSTGELFFGEGSRLTVL.

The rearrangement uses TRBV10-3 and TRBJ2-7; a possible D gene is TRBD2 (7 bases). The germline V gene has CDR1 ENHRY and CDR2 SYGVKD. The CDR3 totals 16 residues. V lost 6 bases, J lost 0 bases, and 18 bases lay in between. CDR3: CAIREKEGGSSYEQYF. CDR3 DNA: TGTGCCATCAGAGAAAAAGAGGGGGGGAGCTCCTACGAGCAGTACTTC.

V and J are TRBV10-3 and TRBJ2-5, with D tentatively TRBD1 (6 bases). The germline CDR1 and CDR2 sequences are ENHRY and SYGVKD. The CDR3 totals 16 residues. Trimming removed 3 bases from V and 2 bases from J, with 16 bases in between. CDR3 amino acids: CAISDPSTGTQETQYF. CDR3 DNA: TGTGCCATCAGTGATCCCTCAACCGGGACACAAGAGACCCAGTACTTC.

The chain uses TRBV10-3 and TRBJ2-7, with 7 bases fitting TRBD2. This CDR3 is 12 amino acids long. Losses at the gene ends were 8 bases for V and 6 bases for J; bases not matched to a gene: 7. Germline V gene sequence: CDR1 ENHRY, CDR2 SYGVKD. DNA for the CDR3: TGTGCCATCCAACGCGGGGGAGGCGAGCAGTACTTC. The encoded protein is CAIQRGGGEQYF.

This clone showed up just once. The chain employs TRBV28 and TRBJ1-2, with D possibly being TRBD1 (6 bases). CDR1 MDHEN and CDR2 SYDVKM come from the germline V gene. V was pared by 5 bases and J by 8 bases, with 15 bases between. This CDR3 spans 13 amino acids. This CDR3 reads CASSPPTGPGYTF. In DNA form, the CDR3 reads TGTGCCAGCAGTCCCCCCACAGGGCCCGGCTACACCTTC.

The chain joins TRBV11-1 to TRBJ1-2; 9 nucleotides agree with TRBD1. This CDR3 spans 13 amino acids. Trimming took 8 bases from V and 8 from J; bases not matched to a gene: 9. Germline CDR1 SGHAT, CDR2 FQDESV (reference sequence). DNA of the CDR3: TGTGCCAGCGCGCAACAGGGGGCGAGGGGCTACACCTTC. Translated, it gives CASAQQGARGYTF.

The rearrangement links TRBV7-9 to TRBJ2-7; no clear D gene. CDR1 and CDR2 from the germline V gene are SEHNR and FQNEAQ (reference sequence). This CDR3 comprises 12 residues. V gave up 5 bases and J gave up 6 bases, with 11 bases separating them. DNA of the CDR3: TGTGCCAGCAGCGAGGCGTACGGCGAGCAGTACTTC. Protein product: CASSEAYGEQYF.

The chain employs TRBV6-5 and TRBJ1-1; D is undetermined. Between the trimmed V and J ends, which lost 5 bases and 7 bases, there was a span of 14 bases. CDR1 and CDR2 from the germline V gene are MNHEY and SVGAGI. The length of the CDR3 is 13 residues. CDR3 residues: CASSPQTAIEAFF. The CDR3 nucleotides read TGTGCCAGCAGTCCTCAAACAGCAATTGAAGCTTTCTTT.

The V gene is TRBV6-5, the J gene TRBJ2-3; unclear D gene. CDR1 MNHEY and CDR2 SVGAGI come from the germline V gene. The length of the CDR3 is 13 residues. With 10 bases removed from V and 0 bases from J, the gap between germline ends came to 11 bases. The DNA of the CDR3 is TGTGCCACCACTATCTGGAGCACAGATACGCAGTATTTT. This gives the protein CATTIWSTDTQYF.

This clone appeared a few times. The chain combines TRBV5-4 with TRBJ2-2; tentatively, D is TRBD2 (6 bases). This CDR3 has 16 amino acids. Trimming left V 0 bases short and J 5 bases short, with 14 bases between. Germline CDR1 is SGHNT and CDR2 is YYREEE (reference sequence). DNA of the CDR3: TGTGCCAGCAGCTTGGGGGGTCCGGGGAGGACCGGGGAGCTGTTTTTT. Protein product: CASSLGGPGRTGELFF.

Written as DNA, the CDR3 is TGTGCCAGCAGTTTTTACGGGGAGCTGTTTTTT. This sequence encodes CASSFYGELFF. The chain recombines TRBV2 with TRBJ2-2; D gene uncertain. This CDR3 has 11 amino acids. The germline V gene encodes CDR1 SNHLY and CDR2 FYNNEI. The ends were cut back, 5 bases at V and 7 bases at J, with 5 bases in the middle.

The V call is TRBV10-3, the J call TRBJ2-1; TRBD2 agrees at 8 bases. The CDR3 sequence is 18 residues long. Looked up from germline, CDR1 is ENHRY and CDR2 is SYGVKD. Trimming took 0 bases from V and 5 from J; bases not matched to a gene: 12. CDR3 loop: CAISESPGVAGFNNEQFF. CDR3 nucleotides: TGTGCCATCAGTGAGTCTCCTGGGGTAGCGGGATTCAACAATGAGCAGTTCTTC.

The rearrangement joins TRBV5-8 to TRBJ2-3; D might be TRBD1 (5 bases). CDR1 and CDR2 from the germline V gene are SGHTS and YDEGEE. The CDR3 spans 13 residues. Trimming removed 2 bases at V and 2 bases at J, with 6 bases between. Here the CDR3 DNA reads TGTGCCAGCAGCTTTGGACACACAGATACGCAGTATTTT. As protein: CASSFGHTDTQYF.

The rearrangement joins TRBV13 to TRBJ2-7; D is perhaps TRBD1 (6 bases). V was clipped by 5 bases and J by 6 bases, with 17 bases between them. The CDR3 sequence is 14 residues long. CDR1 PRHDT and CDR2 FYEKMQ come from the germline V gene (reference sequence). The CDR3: CASSQRGFPSEQYF. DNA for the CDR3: TGTGCCAGCAGCCAAAGGGGGTTCCCCTCCGAGCAGTACTTC. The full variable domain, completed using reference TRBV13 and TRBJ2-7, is AAGVIQSPRHLIKEKRETATLKCYPIPRHDTVYWYQQGPGQDPQFLISFYEKMQSDKGSIPDRFSAQQFSDYHSELNMSSLELGDSALYFCASSQRGFPSEQYFGPGTRLTVT.

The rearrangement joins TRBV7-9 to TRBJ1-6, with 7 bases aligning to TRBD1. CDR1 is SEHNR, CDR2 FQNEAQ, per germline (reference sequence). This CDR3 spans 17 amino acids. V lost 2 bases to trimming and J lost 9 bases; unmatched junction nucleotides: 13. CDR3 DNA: TGTGCCAGCAGCTTATATTTAAGACAGGGAGGTTCTTCACCCCTCCACTTT. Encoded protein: CASSLYLRQGGSSPLHF.

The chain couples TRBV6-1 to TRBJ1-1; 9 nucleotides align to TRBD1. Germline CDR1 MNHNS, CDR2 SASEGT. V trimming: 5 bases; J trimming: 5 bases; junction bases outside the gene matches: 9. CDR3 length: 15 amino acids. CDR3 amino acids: CASSKNRGPGTEAFF. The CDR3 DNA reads TGTGCCAGCAGTAAAAACAGGGGGCCGGGTACTGAAGCTTTCTTT.

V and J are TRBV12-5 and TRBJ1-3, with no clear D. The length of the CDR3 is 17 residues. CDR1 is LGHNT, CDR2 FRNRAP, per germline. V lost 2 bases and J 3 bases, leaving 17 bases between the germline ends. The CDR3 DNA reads TGTGCTAGTGGTTTGCCAGATCCCCGAGGTCATGGAAACACCATATATTTT. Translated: CASGLPDPRGHGNTIYF.

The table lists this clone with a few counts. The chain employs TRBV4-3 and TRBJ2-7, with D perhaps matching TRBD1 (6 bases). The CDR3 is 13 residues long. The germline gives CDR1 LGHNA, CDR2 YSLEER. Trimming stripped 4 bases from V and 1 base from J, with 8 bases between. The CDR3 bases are TGCGCCAGCAGCCTACAGGGTTCCTACGAGCAGTACTTC. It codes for CASSLQGSYEQYF.

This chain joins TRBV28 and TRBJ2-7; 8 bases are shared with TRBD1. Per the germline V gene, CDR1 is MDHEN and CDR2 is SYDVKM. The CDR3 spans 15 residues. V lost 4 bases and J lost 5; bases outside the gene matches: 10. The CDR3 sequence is CASSSPGTGSNEQYF. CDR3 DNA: TGTGCCAGCAGTTCCCCCGGGACAGGTTCTAACGAGCAGTACTTC. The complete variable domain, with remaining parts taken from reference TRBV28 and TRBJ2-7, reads DVKVTQSSRYLVKRTGEKVFLECVQDMDHENMFWYRQDPGLGLRLIYFSYDVKMKEKGDIPEGYSVSREKKERFSLILESASTNQTSMYLCASSSPGTGSNEQYFGPGTRLTVT.

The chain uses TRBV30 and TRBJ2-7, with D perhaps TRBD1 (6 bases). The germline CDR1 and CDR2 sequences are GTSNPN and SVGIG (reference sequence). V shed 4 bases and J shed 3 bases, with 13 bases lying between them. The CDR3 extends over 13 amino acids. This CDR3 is CAWTGQHHYEQYF. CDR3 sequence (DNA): TGTGCCTGGACCGGACAGCATCACTACGAGCAGTACTTC. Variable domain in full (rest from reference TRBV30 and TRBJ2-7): SQTIHQWPATLVQPVGSPLSLECTVEGTSNPNLYWYRQAAGRGLQLLFYSVGIGQISSEVPQNLSASRPQDRQFILSSKKLLLSDSGFYLCAWTGQHHYEQYFGPGTRLTVT.

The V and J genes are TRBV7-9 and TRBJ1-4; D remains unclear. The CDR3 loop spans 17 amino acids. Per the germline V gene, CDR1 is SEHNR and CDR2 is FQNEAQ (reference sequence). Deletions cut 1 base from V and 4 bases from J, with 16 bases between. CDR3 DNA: TGTGCCAGCAGCTTAGGAGGTCGCCTAGAATATAATGAAAAACTGTTTTTT. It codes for CASSLGGRLEYNEKLFF.

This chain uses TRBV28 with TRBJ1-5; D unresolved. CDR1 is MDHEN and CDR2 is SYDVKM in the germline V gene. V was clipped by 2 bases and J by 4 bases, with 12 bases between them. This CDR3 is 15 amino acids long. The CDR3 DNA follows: TGTGCCAGCAGTTTAATTTTTACGACAAATCAGCCCCAGCATTTT. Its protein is CASSLIFTTNQPQHF.

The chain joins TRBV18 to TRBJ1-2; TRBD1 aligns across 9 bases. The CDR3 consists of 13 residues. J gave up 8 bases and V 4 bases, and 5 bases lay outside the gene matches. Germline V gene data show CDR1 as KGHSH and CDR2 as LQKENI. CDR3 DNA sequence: TGTGCCAGCTCACGACAGGGGGGTGCGGGCTACACCTTC. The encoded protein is CASSRQGGAGYTF.

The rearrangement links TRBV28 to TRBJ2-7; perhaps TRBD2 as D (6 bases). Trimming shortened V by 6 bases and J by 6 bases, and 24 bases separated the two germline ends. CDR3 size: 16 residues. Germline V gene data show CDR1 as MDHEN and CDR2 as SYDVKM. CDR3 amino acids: CASSAPGGGAPGEQYF. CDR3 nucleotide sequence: TGTGCCAGCAGCGCCCCGGGTGGAGGGGCGCCCGGCGAGCAGTACTTC.

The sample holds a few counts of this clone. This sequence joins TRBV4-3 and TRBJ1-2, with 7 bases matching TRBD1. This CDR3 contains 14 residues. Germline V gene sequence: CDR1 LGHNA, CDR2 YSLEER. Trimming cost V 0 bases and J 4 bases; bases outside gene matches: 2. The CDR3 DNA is TGCGCCAGCAGCCAAGATGGGACAGTCTATGGCTACACCTTC. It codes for CASSQDGTVYGYTF.